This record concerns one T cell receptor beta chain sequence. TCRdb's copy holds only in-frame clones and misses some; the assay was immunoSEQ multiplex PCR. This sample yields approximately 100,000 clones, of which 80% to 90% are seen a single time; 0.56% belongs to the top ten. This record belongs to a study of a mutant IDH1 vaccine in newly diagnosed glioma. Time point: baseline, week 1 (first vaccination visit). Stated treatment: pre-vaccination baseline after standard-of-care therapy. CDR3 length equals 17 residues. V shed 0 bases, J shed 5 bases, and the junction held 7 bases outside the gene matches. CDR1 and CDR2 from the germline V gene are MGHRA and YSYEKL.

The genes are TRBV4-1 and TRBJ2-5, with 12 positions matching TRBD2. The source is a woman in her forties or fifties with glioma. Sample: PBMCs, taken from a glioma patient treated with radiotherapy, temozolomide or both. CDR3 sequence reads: CASSQDQALAGGETQYF. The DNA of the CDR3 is TGCGCCAGCAGCCAAGATCAAGCCCTAGCGGGAGGGGAGACCCAGTACTTC.